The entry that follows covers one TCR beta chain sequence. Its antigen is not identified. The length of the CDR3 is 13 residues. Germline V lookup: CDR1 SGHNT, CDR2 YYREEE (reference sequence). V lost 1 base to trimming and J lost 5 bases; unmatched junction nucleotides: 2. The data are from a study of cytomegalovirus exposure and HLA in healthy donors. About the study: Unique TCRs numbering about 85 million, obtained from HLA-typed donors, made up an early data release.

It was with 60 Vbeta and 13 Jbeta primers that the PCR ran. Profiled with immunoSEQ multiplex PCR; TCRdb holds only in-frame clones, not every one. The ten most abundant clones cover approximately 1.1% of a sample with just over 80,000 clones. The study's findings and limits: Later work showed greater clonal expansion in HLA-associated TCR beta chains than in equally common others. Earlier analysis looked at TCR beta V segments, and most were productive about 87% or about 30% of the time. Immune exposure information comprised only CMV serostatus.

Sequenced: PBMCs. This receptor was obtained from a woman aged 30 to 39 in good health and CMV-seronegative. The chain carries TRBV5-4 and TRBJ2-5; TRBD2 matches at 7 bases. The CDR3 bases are TGTGCCAGCAGCTTGTTCGGGGGGGAGACCCAGTACTTC. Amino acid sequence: CASSLFGGETQYF.